Below, 3 T cell receptor beta chains from the same sample are listed, as sequenced in a study of cytomegalovirus exposure and HLA in healthy donors. 60 Vbeta and 13 Jbeta primers were used in PCR. Profiled with immunoSEQ multiplex PCR; TCRdb holds only in-frame clones, not every one. The sample records about 180,000 clones, 65% to 80% being singletons. The sample consisted of PBMCs. These receptors originate from a woman aged 40 to 50 in good health and CMV-seronegative.

J is TRBJ2-7 and V is TRBV5-4; 9 bases line up with TRBD1. The CDR3 length is 14 residues. Germline lookup yields CDR1 SGHNT and CDR2 YYREEE (reference sequence). Trimming took 0 bases from V and 5 from J; bases not matched to a gene: 3. Here the CDR3 DNA reads TGTGCCAGCAGCTTGGACAGGGGGCCCGACGAGCAGTACTTC. Translation gives CASSLDRGPDEQYF.

V gene TRBV2 combines with J gene TRBJ2-7; D is perhaps TRBD1 (5 bases). The V gene lost 3 bases and the J gene lost 3 bases, with 6 bases spanning the gap. Germline V gene lookup returns CDR1 SNHLY and CDR2 FYNNEI. The CDR3 has 12 residues. DNA for the CDR3: TGTGCCAGCAGTGACAGGGTCTACGAGCAGTACTTC. Its protein is CASSDRVYEQYF.

This clone has just one count. The V gene is TRBV29-1, the J gene TRBJ2-7, with TRBD2 matching 13 bases. CDR1 SQVTM and CDR2 ANQGSEA come from the germline V gene. The CDR3 covers 14 residues. V shed 2 bases, J shed 4 bases, and the junction held 2 bases outside the gene matches. The CDR3 here is CSVEWTSGSYEQYF. The CDR3 nucleotides read TGCAGCGTTGAATGGACTAGCGGGAGTTACGAGCAGTACTTC.